A single sample is the source of the 31 T cell receptor beta chains below, sequenced in a study of CXCR3-negative and CXCR3-positive naive CD8 T cells. Points from the study as a whole: CXCR3-positive naive cells carried more hydrophobic TRB CDR3s than CXCR3-negative ones.

The libraries of TRB cDNA were constructed through 5' RACE using UMI labels. TCRdb re-analyzed the 5' RACE reads; it lists each CDR3 protein once, without DNA. The sample features some 140,000 distinct CDR3 sequences, with over 0.35% in its top ten. Their antigen targets remain unknown. What was sequenced was naive CXCR3+ CD8+ T cells from blood. As for subset: CD45RO-CCR7+CD27+CD95- naive CD8+ T cells expressing CXCR3 (TNR3+). The receptors here all came from a human donor in good health. Some clones in this sample may be carry-over from other donors' samples.

The V gene is TRBV29-1, the J gene TRBJ1-3. In germline, CDR1 is SQVTM, CDR2 ANQGSEA. The CDR3 has 13 residues. CDR3 sequence reads: CSVASGSGNTIYF.

The genes are TRBV29-1 and TRBJ2-1; TCRdb indicates TRBD2, and absent DNA this call remains unverified. CDR3 size: 17 residues. Germline CDR1 reads SQVTM; CDR2 reads ANQGSEA. The CDR3 here is CSVEDPLGLAGGNEQFF.

This chain joins TRBV6-6 and TRBJ2-7; checking the TCRdb D call of TRBD1 is not possible without DNA. The CDR3 covers 13 residues. Germline loops: CDR1 MNHNY, CDR2 SVGAGI (reference sequence). The CDR3 sequence: CASSFPGAGEQYF.

The CDR3 protein is CASSQGVGGYGYTF. This rearrangement joins TRBV4-2 to TRBJ1-2; no DNA is available, so the TRBD1 call from TCRdb remains unchecked. This CDR3 comprises 14 residues. Looked up from germline, CDR1 is LGHNA and CDR2 is YNFKEQ.

The chain has TRBV13 and TRBJ2-5. The CDR3 loop spans 13 amino acids. Germline V lookup: CDR1 PRHDT, CDR2 FYEKMQ (reference sequence). This CDR3 is CASSAGRGETQYF.

The V and J genes are TRBV6-6 and TRBJ2-7; with no DNA, the TCRdb D assignment of TRBD2 cannot be verified. Germline values: CDR1 MNHNY, CDR2 SVGAGI (reference sequence). The CDR3 loop spans 13 amino acids. CDR3 sequence: CASRRDSAYEQYF.

The V call is TRBV7-9, the J call TRBJ2-2. The germline V gene has CDR1 SEHNR and CDR2 FQNEAQ (reference sequence). This CDR3 is 14 amino acids long. CDR3 in amino acids: CASSLPIGTGELFF.

This chain uses TRBV25-1 with TRBJ2-7; absent DNA, TCRdb's TRBD1 call cannot be checked. Per the germline V gene, CDR1 is MGHDK and CDR2 is SYGVNS. The CDR3 covers 14 residues. The CDR3 spells CASSEWDRGYEQYF.

This chain joins TRBV7-9 and TRBJ2-1; TCRdb gives TRBD1 as the D gene, but with no DNA this cannot be confirmed. The germline CDR1 and CDR2 sequences are SEHNR and FQNEAQ (reference sequence). The CDR3 has 13 amino acids. The chain's CDR3 is CASSPPGSTEQFF.

V and J are TRBV10-1 and TRBJ2-5; TCRdb proposes TRBD1, but this gene call is untestable without DNA. Germline V gene lookup returns CDR1 WNHNN and CDR2 SYGVQD (reference sequence). The CDR3 consists of 14 residues. The chain's CDR3 is CASSETGGLETQYF.

The chain is built from TRBV9 and TRBJ2-7; the D call from TCRdb, TRBD2, cannot be confirmed without DNA. Germline V lookup: CDR1 SGDLS, CDR2 YYNGEE. The length of the CDR3 is 13 residues. The CDR3 region is CASSVSPSYEQYF.

The rearrangement joins TRBV28 to TRBJ2-2; TCRdb proposes TRBD1, but this gene call is untestable without DNA. This CDR3 has 15 residues. CDR1 MDHEN and CDR2 SYDVKM come from the germline V gene. CDR3 residues: CASIPGTANTGELFF. Combining the CDR3 with reference TRBV28 and TRBJ2-2 gives the whole variable domain DVKVTQSSRYLVKRTGEKVFLECVQDMDHENMFWYRQDPGLGLRLIYFSYDVKMKEKGDIPEGYSVSREKKERFSLILESASTNQTSMYLCASIPGTANTGELFFGEGSRLTVL.

The genes are TRBV7-2 and TRBJ1-2; the D gene TCRdb calls, TRBD1, cannot be checked with no DNA. There are 16 residues in the CDR3. CDR1 and CDR2 (germline): SGHTA, FQGNSA. This CDR3 is CASSSTNRQGRYGYTF.

V usage is TRBV7-8 and J usage is TRBJ2-7; TCRdb lists TRBD1, though no DNA is available to test this call. The CDR3 totals 14 residues. In germline, CDR1 is SGHVS, CDR2 FQNEAQ. Here the CDR3 reads CASSSGTDLYEQYF.

This chain connects TRBV6-5 to TRBJ2-5; the TCRdb D gene call, TRBD1, has no DNA to confirm it. Germline lookup yields CDR1 MNHEY and CDR2 SVGAGI. The CDR3 sequence is 15 residues long. The chain's CDR3 is CASSYPPGGEETQYF.

V gene TRBV4-2 combines with J gene TRBJ2-7; the D call from TCRdb, TRBD1, cannot be confirmed without DNA. This CDR3 spans 15 amino acids. Germline V gene data show CDR1 as LGHNA and CDR2 as YNFKEQ. CDR3 residues: CASSQEEGDTYEQYF.

The rearrangement uses TRBV28 and TRBJ1-6. In germline, CDR1 is MDHEN, CDR2 SYDVKM. CDR3 size: 15 residues. The CDR3 protein is CASSLGAWGNSPLHF.

This chain joins TRBV5-1 and TRBJ2-1; TCRdb selects TRBD2, and the lack of DNA leaves this call unchecked. The CDR3 runs to 14 residues. In germline, CDR1 is SGHRS, CDR2 YFSETQ. The CDR3: CASSETSYNNEQFF.

J is TRBJ2-5 and V is TRBV7-8; TCRdb picks TRBD1, but there is no DNA to check that call. CDR3 size: 17 residues. CDR1 and CDR2 (germline): SGHVS, FQNEAQ. CDR3 sequence reads: CASIKGRQGAVGETQYF.

This sequence joins TRBV13 and TRBJ2-5; TCRdb calls TRBD2, which cannot be checked without DNA. Germline values: CDR1 PRHDT, CDR2 FYEKMQ (reference sequence). The CDR3 covers 14 residues. CDR3 sequence reads: CASEEAGGGETQYF.

This rearrangement joins TRBV5-1 to TRBJ1-2. The CDR3 is 17 residues long. Germline CDR1 is SGHRS and CDR2 is YFSETQ. CDR3 in amino acids: CASSLARGSWANYGYTF.

This CDR3 reads CSAPMASRSYEQYF. The V gene is TRBV20-1, the J gene TRBJ2-7. Germline CDR1 reads DFQATT; CDR2 reads SNEGSKA (reference sequence). The CDR3 runs to 14 residues.

This sequence joins TRBV7-2 and TRBJ2-3; TCRdb indicates TRBD2, and absent DNA this call remains unverified. Germline V gene sequence: CDR1 SGHTA, CDR2 FQGNSA. There are 18 residues in the CDR3. CDR3 protein: CASSFPENSGGAADTQYF.

The chain uses TRBV14 and TRBJ2-1. The CDR3 is 16 residues long. Germline V gives CDR1 SGHDN, CDR2 FVKESK. This chain's CDR3 is CASSQVAGSSYNEQFF.

The chain combines TRBV7-9 with TRBJ2-1; TCRdb's assignment of TRBD2 cannot be checked, as there is no DNA. Germline CDR1 and CDR2: SEHNR and FQNEAQ (reference sequence). This CDR3 is 15 amino acids long. The CDR3 here is CASKQGPSSTDEQFF.

The V and J genes are TRBV7-3 and TRBJ2-1; no DNA is available, so the TRBD2 call from TCRdb remains unchecked. Germline assignment: CDR1 SGHTA and CDR2 FQGTGA. This CDR3 has 14 residues. CDR3 sequence: CASSRAGGPHEQFF.

The genes are TRBV10-1 and TRBJ1-1; as DNA is missing, the TRBD1 call by TCRdb cannot be tested. Germline-derived CDR1 and CDR2 are WNHNN and SYGVQD (reference sequence). This CDR3 contains 13 residues. The CDR3 spells CASKRTGTTEAFF.

This rearrangement joins TRBV5-6 to TRBJ2-7; the D call of TRBD1 rests on TCRdb alone, since no DNA is present to check it. This CDR3 is 14 amino acids long. Germline assignment: CDR1 SGHDT and CDR2 YYEEEE. Here the CDR3 reads CASSLTGDSYEQYF.

The rearrangement uses TRBV6-2 or TRBV6-3 and TRBJ2-7; as DNA is missing, the TRBD1 call by TCRdb cannot be tested. Germline V gene lookup returns CDR1 MNHEY and CDR2 SVGEGT. The CDR3 totals 14 residues. The CDR3 sequence: CASSDRDNSYEQYF.

V gene TRBV5-1 combines with J gene TRBJ2-7; with no DNA, the TCRdb D assignment of TRBD1 cannot be verified. Per the germline V gene, CDR1 is SGHRS and CDR2 is YFSETQ. The CDR3 is 20 amino acids. CDR3 amino acids: CASSFDPDRVNLIRTYEQYF.

The gene calls are TRBV13 and TRBJ2-7; with no DNA, the TCRdb D assignment of TRBD1 cannot be verified. The germline CDR1 and CDR2 sequences are PRHDT and FYEKMQ (reference sequence). The length of the CDR3 is 14 residues. The CDR3 region is CASSLRQGAYEQYF.